The rows below give T cell receptor beta chains drawn from one sample of a study of T cell responses to AZD1222 COVID-19 vaccine. TCRdb's table, derived via immunoSEQ multiplex PCR, lists solely in-frame clones and lacks some. The data hold 45,000 to 60,000 clones, with approximately 90% observed a single time. The sequencing used peripheral blood, collected on day 0 of AZD1222 vaccination. These receptors were collected from an adult in good health. Each CDR3 is given without its conserved first and last residue. Clone size is given for some rows only: seen once, a few or many times, or a class if the clone is expanded.

j_call v_call clone_size cdr3_aa
TRBJ1-4 TRBV6-2/TRBV6-3 few ASSRTPQGSVEKLF
TRBJ1-2 TRBV11-2 - ASSLVSDYGYT
TRBJ2-7 TRBV3-1/TRBV3-2 - ASSRGLGDFYEQY
TRBJ1-6 TRBV7-2 - ASSLGPYNSPLH
TRBJ2-7 TRBV27 - ASSLGESYEQY
TRBJ2-7 TRBV19 - ASSMGLAGNYEQY
TRBJ2-1 TRBV30 - AWSVPGGINEQF
TRBJ1-1 TRBV9 - ASSPGQGLAEAF
TRBJ2-1 TRBV7-9 - ASSWTGDYYNEQF
TRBJ1-5 TRBV6-1 - ASSARDRGYRENQPQH
TRBJ2-3 TRBV12-3/TRBV12-4 - ASRPRLAGVLY
TRBJ1-1 TRBV15 - ATSRTGVSRRNTEAF
TRBJ1-5 TRBV28 - ASSLPVDRRASYSNQPQH
TRBJ2-1 TRBV19 - ASRLAGSSYNEQF
TRBJ1-4 TRBV7-2 - ASSFNRGHDEKLF
TRBJ1-6 TRBV27 - ASTHRGPNSPLH
TRBJ2-7 TRBV19 - ARRGSDSYEQY
TRBJ1-1 TRBV2 - ASGADSGYRTEAF
TRBJ2-5 TRBV7-8 - ASSHQGSWETQY
TRBJ2-2 TRBV7-9 few ASSLGTSPNTGELF
TRBJ1-1 TRBV29-1 few SVVTREAF
TRBJ1-5 TRBV15 few ATSRHLGELSNQPQH
TRBJ1-1 TRBV5-5 - ASSLERWNTEAF
TRBJ2-1 TRBV5-6 - ASSISGGAAEQF
TRBJ2-5 TRBV29-1 - SVGGEETQY
TRBJ2-3 TRBV5-5 - ASSLGESGVFTDTQY
TRBJ2-2 TRBV6-5 few ASKTAGAYTGELF
TRBJ2-5 TRBV10-3 - AISDRQETQY
TRBJ1-5 TRBV7-2 - ASSLVQGRQPQH
TRBJ2-3 TRBV2 - ASSELASGVEDTQY
TRBJ2-1 TRBV6-4 once ASSDGTSGDNEQF
TRBJ2-2 TRBV27 - ASSLGTGELF
TRBJ2-7 TRBV15 - ATSREGRGTYEQY
TRBJ1-1 TRBV3-1/TRBV3-2 - ASSQDPGRVGTEAF
TRBJ1-1 TRBV6-6 - ATRDREDGTEAF
TRBJ1-2 TRBV5-4 - ASSPSGGLSHGYT
TRBJ2-2 TRBV6-1 - ASSELAGDTGELF